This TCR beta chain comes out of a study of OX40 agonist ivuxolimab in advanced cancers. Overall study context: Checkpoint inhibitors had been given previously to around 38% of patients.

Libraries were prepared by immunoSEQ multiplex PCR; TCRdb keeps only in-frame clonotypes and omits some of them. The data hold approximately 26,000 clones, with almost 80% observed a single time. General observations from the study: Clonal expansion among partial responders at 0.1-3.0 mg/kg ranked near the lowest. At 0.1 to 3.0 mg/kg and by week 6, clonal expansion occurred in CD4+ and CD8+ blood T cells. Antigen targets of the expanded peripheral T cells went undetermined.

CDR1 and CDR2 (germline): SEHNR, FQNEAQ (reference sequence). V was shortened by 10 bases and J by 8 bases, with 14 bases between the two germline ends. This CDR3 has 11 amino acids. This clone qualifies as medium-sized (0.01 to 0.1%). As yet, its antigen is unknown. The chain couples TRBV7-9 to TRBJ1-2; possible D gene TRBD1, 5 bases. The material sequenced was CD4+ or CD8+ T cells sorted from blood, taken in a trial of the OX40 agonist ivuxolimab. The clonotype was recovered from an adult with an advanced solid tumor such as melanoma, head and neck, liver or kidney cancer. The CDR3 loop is CATRDEAGYTF. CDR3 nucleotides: TGTGCCACCAGGGACGAAGCGGGCTACACCTTC.